Shown below are 30 T cell receptor beta chains from a single sample sequenced in a study of CD8+ T cells in alopecia areata. The authors extracted RNA and reverse transcribed it into cDNA as the sequencing template. Using immunoSEQ multiplex PCR, the repertoire was profiled, and TCRdb retains in-frame clones only, with some absent. This sample has about 150,000 clones, with roughly 50% found just once. Source material: CD4+ T cells sorted from blood. All receptors come from a human donor with alopecia areata.

This clone was seen a few times. This same CDR3 is encoded by further DNA sequences in the sample. The chain uses TRBV29-1 and TRBJ2-7; 10 bases match TRBD1. The CDR3 is 13 residues long. Germline CDR1 reads SQVTM; CDR2 reads ANQGSEA. The trim removed 6 bases at V and 4 bases at J, leaving 6 bases unmatched. CDR3 sequence (DNA): TGCAGCGTCGGGACAGGGGCAGGGTACGAGCAGTACTTC. It yields the protein CSVGTGAGYEQYF.

V is TRBV29-1 and J is TRBJ2-2, with 8 bases identical to TRBD2. V lost 5 bases, J lost 6 bases, and 8 bases stayed unmatched. The germline V gene encodes CDR1 SQVTM and CDR2 ANQGSEA. CDR3 length: 14 amino acids. CDR3 in amino acids: CSVSLLAGPGELFF. The DNA for the CDR3 is TGCAGCGTTTCTTTGTTAGCGGGGCCCGGGGAGCTGTTTTTT.

The J gene is TRBJ2-1, the V gene TRBV29-1, with D perhaps matching TRBD1 (6 bases). Between the trimmed V and J ends, which lost 7 bases and 0 bases, there was a span of 16 bases. Germline V CDR1 and CDR2: SQVTM, ANQGSEA. CDR3 size: 15 residues. This CDR3 is CSAPGQLYSYNEQFF. CDR3 DNA sequence: TGCAGCGCGCCAGGACAGCTCTACTCCTACAATGAGCAGTTCTTC.

This rearrangement joins TRBV6-6 to TRBJ2-3; D remains ambiguous. CDR1 is MNHNY and CDR2 is SVGAGI in the germline V gene (reference sequence). The CDR3 spans 13 residues. The ends were cut back, 7 bases at V and 6 bases at J, with 14 bases in the middle. The CDR3 nucleotides are TGTGCCAGCACCCTCGACGGCGCCGATACGCAGTATTTT. Translating gives CASTLDGADTQYF.

This clone came up a few times. The chain joins TRBV2 to TRBJ2-3, with D maybe TRBD2 (6 bases). Trimming took 7 bases from V and 2 from J, leaving 10 bases between them. The CDR3 runs 13 residues. CDR1 and CDR2 from the germline V gene are SNHLY and FYNNEI. The CDR3 DNA sequence: TGTGCCAGCACCCAGGACTACACAGATACGCAGTATTTT. The encoded protein is CASTQDYTDTQYF. Based on the CDR3 plus reference TRBV2 and TRBJ2-3, the full variable domain is EPEVTQTPSHQVTQMGQEVILRCVPISNHLYFYWYRQILGQKVEFLVSFYNNEISEKSEIFDDQFSVERPDGSNFTLKIRSTKLEDSAMYFCASTQDYTDTQYFGPGTRLTVL.

This clone was detected only once. V gene TRBV7-6 combines with J gene TRBJ2-1; TRBD1 might be the D (5 bases). The CDR3 covers 16 residues. V lost 1 base, J lost 5 bases, and 15 bases lay in between. Per germline, CDR1 SGHVS and CDR2 FNYEAQ. The CDR3 DNA reads TGTGCCAGCAGCTTAGAGGCGACAGTAGGGGACAATGAGCAGTTCTTC. Its protein product is CASSLEATVGDNEQFF.

This clone was counted between two and nine times. The rearrangement links TRBV18 to TRBJ2-1; TRBD2 might be the D (6 bases). The ends were cut back, 1 base at V and 0 bases at J, with 10 bases in the middle. Germline V CDR1 and CDR2: KGHSH, LQKENI. The CDR3 contains 16 residues. CDR3 sequence: CASSPLRGGSYNEQFF. In DNA form, the CDR3 reads TGTGCCAGCTCACCACTGCGGGGAGGCTCCTACAATGAGCAGTTCTTC.

V usage is TRBV28 and J usage is TRBJ1-2; 8 bases line up with TRBD1. Germline assignment: CDR1 MDHEN and CDR2 SYDVKM. V shed 4 bases, J shed 5 bases, and the junction held 15 bases outside the gene matches. This CDR3 contains 17 residues. The CDR3 here is CASSSEFPGQEGYGYTF. The CDR3, as DNA: TGTGCCAGCAGTTCCGAATTCCCGGGACAGGAGGGATATGGCTACACCTTC.

The rearrangement uses TRBV9 and TRBJ2-2; possibly TRBD1 or TRBD2 for D (5 bases each). The CDR3 contains 14 residues. The germline CDR1 and CDR2 sequences are SGDLS and YYNGEE. Trimming took off 0 bases at V and 5 bases at J, with 8 bases between the two ends. The CDR3 coding sequence is TGTGCCAGCAGCGTAGCGTGGGGGACCGGGGAGCTGTTTTTT. This codes for CASSVAWGTGELFF.

The chain recombines TRBV2 with TRBJ2-7; TRBD1 might be the D (7 bases). Germline-derived CDR1 and CDR2 are SNHLY and FYNNEI. The CDR3 has 12 amino acids. The V gene lost 7 bases and the J gene lost 5 bases, with 12 bases spanning the gap. The CDR3 here is CASTDRRDEQYF. The CDR3 DNA sequence: TGTGCCAGCACGGACAGGAGGGACGAGCAGTACTTC.

The rearrangement links TRBV5-1 to TRBJ2-5; D gene uncertain. CDR1 is SGHRS and CDR2 is YFSETQ in the germline V gene. The ends were cut back, 5 bases at V and 5 bases at J, with 13 bases in the middle. This CDR3 spans 13 amino acids. The CDR3 DNA reads as TGCGCCAGCAGTCTGGGTGTATACGAGACCCAGTACTTC. Protein: CASSLGVYETQYF. The full variable domain, in which reference TRBV5-1 and TRBJ2-5 provide the parts outside the CDR3, is KAGVTQTPRYLIKTRGQQVTLSCSPISGHRSVSWYQQTPGQGLQFLFEYFSETQRNKGNFPGRFSGRQFSNSRSEMNVSTLELGDSALYLCASSLGVYETQYFGPGTRLLVL.

This chain links TRBV9 with TRBJ2-1, with D unclear. Germline V lookup: CDR1 SGDLS, CDR2 YYNGEE. There are 16 residues in the CDR3. Between the trimmed V and J ends, which lost 0 bases and 5 bases, there was a span of 15 bases. CDR3 sequence (DNA): TGTGCCAGCAGCGTAGCGACCCCTCCCCTAGACAATGAGCAGTTCTTC. Its translation: CASSVATPPLDNEQFF.

To note about this clone: A read error may produce the germline difference seen at one junction end. CDR3 in amino acids: CASSLAQLPGWEF. The CDR3 DNA is TGTGCCAGCAGTCTTGCGCAGCTTCCAGGTTGGGAGTTT. The chain is built from TRBV28 and TRBJ1-1; D is ambiguous. The CDR3 loop spans 13 amino acids. Germline-derived CDR1 and CDR2 are MDHEN and SYDVKM.

The gene calls are TRBV27 and TRBJ1-3; TRBD1 is a possible D gene (5 bases). This CDR3 comprises 15 residues. V was shortened by 6 bases and J by 4 bases, with 16 bases between the two germline ends. Germline V gives CDR1 MNHEY, CDR2 SMNVEV (reference sequence). CDR3 nucleotide sequence: TGTGCCAGCAGGTCTGTGGGAGGGGACGGAAACACCATATATTTT. Protein: CASRSVGGDGNTIYF.

The chain uses TRBV7-9 and TRBJ2-1; D might be TRBD2 (5 bases). V was trimmed by 3 bases and J by 4 bases, leaving 13 bases between them. Germline-derived CDR1 and CDR2 are SEHNR and FQNEAQ (reference sequence). The CDR3 totals 15 residues. The DNA for the CDR3 is TGTGCCAGCAGCTTTAGCGTGACCGTTTACAATGAGCAGTTCTTC. This gives the protein CASSFSVTVYNEQFF.

V gene TRBV11-3 combines with J gene TRBJ2-4, with TRBD2 identical over 9 bases. CDR1 is SGHNT, CDR2 YENEEA, per germline. V shed 3 bases, J shed 1 base, and the junction held 7 bases outside the gene matches. This CDR3 contains 17 residues. CDR3: CASSLLDSGSAKNIQYF. CDR3 DNA: TGTGCCAGCAGCTTGTTGGATAGCGGGAGTGCCAAAAACATTCAGTACTTC. Filled out from reference TRBV11-3 and TRBJ2-4, the complete variable domain reads EAGVVQSPRYKIIEKKQPVAFWCNPISGHNTLYWYLQNLGQGPELLIRYENEEAVDDSQLPKDRFSAERLKGVDSTLKIQPAELGDSAVYLCASSLLDSGSAKNIQYFGAGTRLSVL.

The sample holds a few counts of this clone. The chain recombines TRBV7-8 with TRBJ2-1; 9 bases align to TRBD2. The ends lost 5 bases at V and 12 bases at J; junction bases unmatched: 14. The V gene's germline CDR1 is SGHVS and CDR2 FQNEAQ. The CDR3 totals 15 residues. CDR3 nucleotide sequence: TGTGCCAGCAGCGTAGTTAGACTAGCGGCCAGCTCGCAGTTCTTC. As protein: CASSVVRLAASSQFF.

In its sample, this clone was seen a few times. The chain joins TRBV6-5 to TRBJ2-1; tentatively, D is TRBD2 (6 bases). Trimming removed 4 bases from V and 2 bases from J, with 9 bases in between. Germline CDR1 and CDR2: MNHEY and SVGAGI. The length of the CDR3 is 14 residues. The CDR3 region is CASSSTRAYNEQFF. The CDR3 DNA follows: TGTGCCAGCAGTTCGACTAGGGCCTACAATGAGCAGTTCTTC.

This clone was seen only a few times. This rearrangement joins TRBV28 to TRBJ2-3; D remains ambiguous. The CDR3 runs to 14 residues. V was trimmed by 8 bases and J by 3 bases, leaving 15 bases between them. Germline CDR1 reads MDHEN; CDR2 reads SYDVKM. The CDR3 DNA is TGTGCCAGCGCCGCTCCAGGTGGTACAGATACGCAGTATTTT. Protein product: CASAAPGGTDTQYF.

This chain connects TRBV29-1 to TRBJ2-1, with unresolved D. Germline-derived CDR1 and CDR2 are SQVTM and ANQGSEA. The germline V and J ends were trimmed by 0 bases and 1 base, with 16 bases remaining between them. This CDR3 is 17 amino acids long. The CDR3 nucleotides read TGCAGCGTTGAAGATTCCCAGTCGCGGCATTCCTACAATGAGCAGTTCTTC. Translation: CSVEDSQSRHSYNEQFF.

This clone was seen a handful of times. The V call is TRBV4-1, the J call TRBJ1-3; a possible D gene is TRBD1 (5 bases). The germline V gene encodes CDR1 MGHRA and CDR2 YSYEKL. The CDR3 is 17 amino acids. V shed 5 bases and J shed 0 bases, with 17 bases lying between them. DNA of the CDR3: TGCGCCAGCAGCACGCATCCGAGGGACCCCTCTGGAAACACCATATATTTT. Translating gives CASSTHPRDPSGNTIYF.

CDR3 in DNA: TGTGCCAGCAGCTCGGGACAGGGCAGGGGTAGGTCTGGGGCCAACGTCCTGACTTTC. Residues: CASSSGQGRGRSGANVLTF. The chain combines TRBV5-4 with TRBJ2-6; 9 bases line up with TRBD1. Germline V gene lookup returns CDR1 SGHNT and CDR2 YYREEE (reference sequence). Losses at the gene ends were 3 bases for V and 1 base for J; bases not matched to a gene: 11. The length of the CDR3 is 19 residues.

This clone was found once. The sample holds other DNA sequences that translate to the same CDR3. The chain is built from TRBV9 and TRBJ2-3; D remains ambiguous. The CDR3 loop spans 11 amino acids. V was cut by 0 bases and J by 4 bases, with 0 bases left in between. Germline lookup yields CDR1 SGDLS and CDR2 YYNGEE. CDR3 loop: CASSVADTQYF. CDR3 coding DNA: TGTGCCAGCAGCGTAGCAGATACGCAGTATTTT.

This clone was seen a handful of times. The rearrangement joins TRBV4-1 to TRBJ2-7, with TRBD2 matching 13 bases. This CDR3 comprises 16 residues. The germline V gene has CDR1 MGHRA and CDR2 YSYEKL. V lost 4 bases, J lost 4 bases, and 7 bases stayed unmatched. CDR3 amino acids: CASSPLPLAGGYEQYF. The CDR3 nucleotides are TGCGCCAGCAGCCCCCTACCACTAGCGGGAGGGTACGAGCAGTACTTC.

V and J are TRBV6-5 and TRBJ2-7, with a tentative D call TRBD2 (6 bases). Germline lookup yields CDR1 MNHEY and CDR2 SVGAGI. V dropped 3 bases and J dropped 4 bases, with 16 bases sitting between them. This CDR3 has 15 residues. The CDR3 DNA reads as TGTGCCAGCAGTTATCGGAGAGCCGGGGGTTACGAGCAGTACTTC. This translates into CASSYRRAGGYEQYF.

This chain joins TRBV19 and TRBJ2-5; TRBD2 aligns across 14 bases. The CDR3 has 17 amino acids. V shed 6 bases, J shed 4 bases, and the junction held 10 bases outside the gene matches. CDR1 and CDR2 (germline): LNHDA, SQIVND (reference sequence). In DNA form, the CDR3 reads TGTGCCAGTAGCCCCCGGACTAGCGGGAGGAAGGCAGAGACCCAGTACTTC. Residues: CASSPRTSGRKAETQYF.

The sample holds a few counts of this clone. The chain couples TRBV7-9 to TRBJ1-4; D perhaps matches TRBD1 (5 bases). The V end lost 5 bases, the J end lost 7 bases, and 11 bases lay between the germline ends. The CDR3 loop spans 13 amino acids. Germline values: CDR1 SEHNR, CDR2 FQNEAQ (reference sequence). CDR3 region: CASSQGELEKLFF. The DNA for the CDR3 is TGTGCCAGCAGCCAGGGAGAACTTGAAAAACTGTTTTTT.

A remark on this clone: Other DNA sequences in this sample translate to the same CDR3. The chain's CDR3 is CASSVDGRSYEQYF. As DNA, the CDR3 is TGTGCCAGCAGCGTAGATGGTCGCTCCTACGAGCAGTACTTC. J is TRBJ2-7 and V is TRBV9; no firm D call. Germline-derived CDR1 and CDR2 are SGDLS and YYNGEE. V shed 0 bases and J shed 0 bases, with 7 bases lying between them. The CDR3 extends over 14 amino acids.

The chain uses TRBV29-1 and TRBJ1-5; the match to TRBD1 covers 7 bases. The CDR3 has 16 residues. The germline CDR1 and CDR2 sequences are SQVTM and ANQGSEA. The V segment lost 8 bases and the J segment 6 bases; nucleotides outside the gene matches: 19. The CDR3 DNA sequence: TGCAGCATCCTACAGGGGAGTGTAGACTTAGGTCAGCCCCAGCATTTT. Residues: CSILQGSVDLGQPQHF.

This chain uses TRBV2 with TRBJ1-1; TRBD1 might be the D (5 bases). The germline V and J ends were trimmed by 2 bases and 0 bases, with 13 bases remaining between them. This CDR3 region has 16 residues. The V gene's germline CDR1 is SNHLY and CDR2 FYNNEI. The DNA of the CDR3 is TGTGCCAGCAGTGAAAAGGGCCGACAGATGAACACTGAAGCTTTCTTT. It translates to CASSEKGRQMNTEAFF.